This T cell receptor (beta chain) derives from a study of Ad26.COV2.S vaccination and SARS-CoV-2 variants. Study-level findings and limits: Substantial response breadth was reportedly seen for spike-specific CD8+ and CD4+ T cells after vaccination.

The CDR3 totals 16 residues. From germline, CDR1 is SGHTA and CDR2 FQGTGA. Deletions cut 2 bases from V and 5 bases from J, with 18 bases between. Remarks on this clone: What it recognizes is unknown.

Treatment of the sample: 19 received Ad26.COV2.S at low or high dose, single or two shots; roughly 5 received placebo; per-sample allocation not given. Following the first vaccine or placebo injection, samples were taken on day 63. The repertoire was sequenced with immunoSEQ multiplex PCR; TCRdb's copy has only in-frame clones and lacks some. Of about 680,000 clones in the sample, approximately 88% were seen once. The chain employs TRBV7-3 and TRBJ2-5, with unresolved D. This clonotype was sampled from a person between 18 and 65 years old who received the Ad26.COV2.S COVID-19 vaccine or a placebo. The sample here was peripheral blood, taken in a trial of Ad26.COV2.S vaccine versus placebo. The CDR3 loop is CASSLGPGTVQETQYF. For the CDR3, the DNA is TGTGCCAGCAGCTTAGGCCCAGGCACTGTGCAGGAGACCCAGTACTTC.